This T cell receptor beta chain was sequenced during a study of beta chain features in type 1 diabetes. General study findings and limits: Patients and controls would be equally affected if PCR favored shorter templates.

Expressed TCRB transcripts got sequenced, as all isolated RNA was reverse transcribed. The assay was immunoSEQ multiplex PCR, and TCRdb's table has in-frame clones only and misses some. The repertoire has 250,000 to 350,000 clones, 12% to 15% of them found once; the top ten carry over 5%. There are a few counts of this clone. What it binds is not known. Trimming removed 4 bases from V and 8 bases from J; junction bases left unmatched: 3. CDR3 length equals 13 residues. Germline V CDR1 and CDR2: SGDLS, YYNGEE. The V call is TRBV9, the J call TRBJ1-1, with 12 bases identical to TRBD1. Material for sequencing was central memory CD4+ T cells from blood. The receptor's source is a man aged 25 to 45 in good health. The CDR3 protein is CASSLGTGGEAFF. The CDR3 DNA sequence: TGTGCCAGCAGCTTGGGGACAGGGGGCGAAGCTTTCTTT.